These 21 T cell receptor beta chains share one sample of origin, sequenced in a study of tumor-infiltrating lymphocytes in localized non-small cell lung cancer. Clones were read by immunoSEQ multiplex PCR, and TCRdb kept only the in-frame ones, dropping some. The sample shows 9,500 to 12,000 clones, roughly 84% of them seen only once. Sequencing was performed on lung tumor tissue. These receptors all stem from a human donor with non-small cell lung cancer.

The rearrangement joins TRBV5-6 to TRBJ2-3; 10 bases agree with TRBD2. Looked up from germline, CDR1 is SGHDT and CDR2 is YYEEEE. The V and J ends lost 1 base and 3 bases, in that order; junction bases with no gene match: 5. The CDR3 runs 16 residues. DNA for the CDR3: TGTGCCAGCAGCTTGCCAGGGACTAGCGTGACAGATACGCAGTATTTT. Its translation is CASSLPGTSVTDTQYF.

CDR3 nucleotides: TGTGCCAGCACCTGGGGGACGAATCAGCCCCAGCATTTT. Translation gives CASTWGTNQPQHF. The chain links TRBV5-8 to TRBJ1-5, with a possible D match to TRBD1 (5 bases). There are 13 residues in the CDR3. With 6 bases removed from V and 4 bases from J, the gap between germline ends came to 11 bases. The germline gives CDR1 SGHTS, CDR2 YDEGEE.

The chain recombines TRBV7-9 with TRBJ1-1; D possibly corresponds to TRBD1 (5 bases). CDR3 length: 15 residues. CDR1 and CDR2 from the germline V gene are SEHNR and FQNEAQ (reference sequence). V dropped 5 bases and J dropped 5 bases, with 18 bases sitting between them. The CDR3 spells CASSPDPTDKTEAFF. In DNA form, the CDR3 reads TGTGCCAGCAGCCCAGACCCGACAGACAAAACTGAAGCTTTCTTT.

The V and J genes are TRBV6-5 and TRBJ2-7; D uncertain. Between the trimmed V and J ends, which lost 0 bases and 0 bases, there was a span of 9 bases. Per germline, CDR1 MNHEY and CDR2 SVGAGI. CDR3 length: 15 residues. The CDR3 loop reads CASSYSAANSYEQYF. DNA of the CDR3: TGTGCCAGCAGTTACTCGGCGGCGAACTCCTACGAGCAGTACTTC.

The chain employs TRBV19 and TRBJ1-2; D not certain. The CDR3 spans 14 residues. Germline CDR1 is LNHDA and CDR2 is SQIVND (reference sequence). Trimming removed 4 bases from V and 3 bases from J, with 12 bases in between. This CDR3 is CASSSQVGYYGYTF. The CDR3 nucleotides read TGTGCCAGTAGTAGCCAAGTGGGTTACTATGGCTACACCTTC.

The J gene is TRBJ2-1, the V gene TRBV5-1; TRBD2 matches 11 bases. V dropped 0 bases and J dropped 7; count of bases not matched to a gene: 9. The CDR3 runs 17 residues. Germline V gene sequence: CDR1 SGHRS, CDR2 YFSETQ. The CDR3 region has the DNA TGCGCCAGCAGCTTGGAAGGGGCTAGCGGGAGGAGGAATGAGCAGTTCTTC. As protein: CASSLEGASGRRNEQFF.

V is TRBV28 and J is TRBJ2-3, with 13 bases matching TRBD2. This CDR3 contains 16 residues. V dropped 5 bases and J dropped 4; count of bases not matched to a gene: 6. Germline V gives CDR1 MDHEN, CDR2 SYDVKM. CDR3 region: CASSPGLAGPADTQYF. The CDR3 nucleotides read TGTGCCAGCAGTCCGGGACTAGCGGGGCCGGCAGATACGCAGTATTTT.

The gene calls are TRBV5-6 and TRBJ2-7; TRBD2 matches at 9 bases. The germline V gene encodes CDR1 SGHDT and CDR2 YYEEEE. The CDR3 is 13 residues long. Trimming cost V 9 bases and J 6 bases; bases outside gene matches: 10. CDR3 region: CATSLAGVGEQYF. The CDR3, as DNA: TGTGCCACTTCTTTAGCGGGAGTGGGCGAGCAGTACTTC.

V is TRBV5-4 and J is TRBJ2-3; 11 bases are a match to TRBD2. This CDR3 spans 16 amino acids. Germline-derived CDR1 and CDR2 are SGHNT and YYREEE (reference sequence). J gave up 4 bases and V 5 bases, and 9 bases lay outside the gene matches. The CDR3 reads CASSSLAGGGADTQYF. The CDR3 nucleotides are TGTGCCAGCAGTTCTCTAGCGGGAGGCGGGGCAGATACGCAGTATTTT.

The J gene is TRBJ1-3, the V gene TRBV7-2; the D is unclear. The length of the CDR3 is 16 residues. The ends were cut back, 1 base at V and 0 bases at J, with 10 bases in the middle. Per germline, CDR1 SGHTA and CDR2 FQGNSA. This CDR3 reads CASSLVAASSGNTIYF. DNA for the CDR3: TGTGCCAGCAGCTTAGTAGCGGCCAGCTCTGGAAACACCATATATTTT.

In this sample, this clone turned up once. This chain joins TRBV5-4 and TRBJ2-3; D tentatively fits TRBD1 or TRBD2 (6 bases each). Germline values: CDR1 SGHNT, CDR2 YYREEE (reference sequence). V lost 2 bases, J lost 2 bases, and 12 bases lay in between. This CDR3 comprises 15 residues. The CDR3 sequence is CASSLGGPNTDTQYF. In DNA form, the CDR3 reads TGTGCCAGCAGCTTAGGGGGGCCGAACACAGATACGCAGTATTTT.

The chain links TRBV6-1 to TRBJ2-3; 7 bases agree with TRBD1. J lost 3 bases, V lost 6 bases, and 9 bases had no gene match. The CDR3 runs to 15 residues. Germline assignment: CDR1 MNHNS and CDR2 SASEGT. Here the CDR3 reads CASRARGQQTDTQYF. CDR3 bases: TGTGCCAGCAGGGCCCGGGGACAGCAAACAGATACGCAGTATTTT.

The chain joins TRBV2 to TRBJ2-7; TRBD1 aligns across 7 bases. The CDR3 loop spans 15 amino acids. J lost 5 bases, V lost 1 base, and 8 bases had no gene match. Germline loops: CDR1 SNHLY, CDR2 FYNNEI. CDR3 region: CASSEVGGPPHEQYF. CDR3 DNA sequence: TGTGCCAGCAGTGAAGTAGGGGGCCCGCCCCACGAGCAGTACTTC.

As concerns this clone: Different DNA sequences within this sample yield the same CDR3. This chain links TRBV7-3 with TRBJ1-1; TRBD1 matches at 7 bases. The CDR3 runs 13 residues. The J segment lost 5 bases and the V segment lost 2 bases, leaving 2 bases of the junction unmatched. CDR1 is SGHTA and CDR2 is FQGTGA in the germline V gene. CDR3 DNA sequence: TGTGCCAGCAGCTTATCAGGGGGGACTGAAGCTTTCTTT. As protein: CASSLSGGTEAFF.

The CDR3 DNA is TGTGCCAGCGGACGGACTAGCGGGGGCGGGGATACGCAGTATTTT. It is translated as CASGRTSGGGDTQYF. The V and J genes are TRBV5-4 and TRBJ2-3, with TRBD2 identical over 13 bases. In germline, CDR1 is SGHNT, CDR2 YYREEE (reference sequence). V dropped 7 bases and J dropped 6; count of bases not matched to a gene: 8. The CDR3 totals 15 residues. The entire variable domain, with the rest obtained from reference TRBV5-4 and TRBJ2-3, is as follows: ETGVTQSPTHLIKTRGQQVTLRCSSQSGHNTVSWYQQALGQGPQFIFQYYREEENGRGNFPPRFSGLQFPNYSSELNVNALELDDSALYLCASGRTSGGGDTQYFGPGTRLTVL.

V and J are TRBV5-6 and TRBJ1-6; tentative D call: TRBD1 (5 bases). Germline V gene lookup returns CDR1 SGHDT and CDR2 YYEEEE. V lost 0 bases to trimming and J lost 7 bases, with 11 bases between them. CDR3 length: 15 residues. CDR3 bases: TGTGCCAGCAGCTTGGACCAGGGTTGGAATTCACCCCTCCACTTT. Its protein product is CASSLDQGWNSPLHF.

The chain employs TRBV5-5 and TRBJ2-1, with D unresolved. V was cut by 0 bases and J by 6 bases, with 7 bases left in between. CDR1 is SGHKS and CDR2 is YYEKEE in the germline V gene (reference sequence). The CDR3 is 13 residues long. The CDR3 is CASSLVASNEQFF. The CDR3 nucleotides read TGTGCCAGCAGCTTGGTAGCTTCCAATGAGCAGTTCTTC.

The gene calls are TRBV7-9 and TRBJ2-7; D remains ambiguous. Germline CDR1 SEHNR, CDR2 FQNEAQ (reference sequence). V was trimmed by 8 bases and J by 3 bases, leaving 11 bases between them. This CDR3 region has 12 residues. DNA for the CDR3: TGTGCCAGCGGCGACGGTAACTACGAGCAGTACTTC. Protein: CASGDGNYEQYF.

V usage is TRBV27 and J usage is TRBJ2-7; 7 bases agree with TRBD1. The CDR3 is 12 residues long. The V segment lost 1 base and the J segment 8 bases; nucleotides outside the gene matches: 2. Looked up from germline, CDR1 is MNHEY and CDR2 is SMNVEV (reference sequence). The CDR3 sequence is CASSLLGQKQYF. DNA for the CDR3: TGTGCCAGCAGTTTATTGGGACAGAAGCAGTACTTC.

V gene TRBV7-8 combines with J gene TRBJ2-7; no definite D call. The CDR3 runs 11 residues. The germline gives CDR1 SGHVS, CDR2 FQNEAQ. Deletions cut 4 bases from V and 7 bases from J, with 8 bases between. CDR3 nucleotide sequence: TGTGCCAGCAGCTACCTTCAAGAGCAGTACTTC. Protein: CASSYLQEQYF.

This chain links TRBV18 with TRBJ1-5; tentative D call: TRBD1 (5 bases). The CDR3 consists of 18 residues. Trimming removed 2 bases at V and 5 bases at J, with 22 bases between. In germline, CDR1 is KGHSH, CDR2 LQKENI. As DNA, the CDR3 is TGTGCCAGCTCACCAACCGGGACTCCTCAAATTGTACATCAGCCCCAGCATTTT. Its protein product is CASSPTGTPQIVHQPQHF.